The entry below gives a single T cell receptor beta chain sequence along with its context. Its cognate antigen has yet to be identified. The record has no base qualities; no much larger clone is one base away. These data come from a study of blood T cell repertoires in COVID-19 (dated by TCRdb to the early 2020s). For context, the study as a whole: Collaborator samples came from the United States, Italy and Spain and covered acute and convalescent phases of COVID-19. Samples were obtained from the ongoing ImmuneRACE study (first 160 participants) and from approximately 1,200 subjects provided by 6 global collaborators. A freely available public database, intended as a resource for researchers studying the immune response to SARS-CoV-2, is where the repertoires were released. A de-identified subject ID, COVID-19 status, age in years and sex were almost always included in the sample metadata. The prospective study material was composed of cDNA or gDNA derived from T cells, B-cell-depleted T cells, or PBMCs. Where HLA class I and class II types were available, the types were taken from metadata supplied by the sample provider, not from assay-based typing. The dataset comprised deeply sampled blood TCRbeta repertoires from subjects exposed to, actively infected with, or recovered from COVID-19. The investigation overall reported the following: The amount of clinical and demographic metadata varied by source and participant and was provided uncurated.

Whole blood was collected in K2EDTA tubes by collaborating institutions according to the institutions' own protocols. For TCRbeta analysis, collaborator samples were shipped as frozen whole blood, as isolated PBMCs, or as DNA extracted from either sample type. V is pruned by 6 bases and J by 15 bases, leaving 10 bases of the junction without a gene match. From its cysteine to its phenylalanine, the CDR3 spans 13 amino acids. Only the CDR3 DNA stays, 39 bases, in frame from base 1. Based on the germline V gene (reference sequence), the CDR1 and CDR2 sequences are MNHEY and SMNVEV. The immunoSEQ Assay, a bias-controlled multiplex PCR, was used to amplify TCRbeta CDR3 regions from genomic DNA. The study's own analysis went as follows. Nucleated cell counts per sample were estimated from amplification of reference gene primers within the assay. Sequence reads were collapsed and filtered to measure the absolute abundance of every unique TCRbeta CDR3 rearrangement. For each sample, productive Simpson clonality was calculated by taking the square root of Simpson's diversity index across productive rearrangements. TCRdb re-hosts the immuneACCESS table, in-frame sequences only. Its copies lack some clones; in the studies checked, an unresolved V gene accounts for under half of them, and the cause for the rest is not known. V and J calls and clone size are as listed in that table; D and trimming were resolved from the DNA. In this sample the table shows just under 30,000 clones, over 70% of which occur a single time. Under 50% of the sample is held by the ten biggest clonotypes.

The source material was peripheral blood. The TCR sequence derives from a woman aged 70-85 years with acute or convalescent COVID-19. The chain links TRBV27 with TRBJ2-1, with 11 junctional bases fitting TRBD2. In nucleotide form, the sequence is TGTGCCAGCAGAGGGACTAGCGGCACAGTCCCGTTCTTC. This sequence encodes CASRGTSGTVPFF.